This entry features one TCR beta chain sequence. This clonotype was seen a few times. Its target antigen remains unknown. Base qualities are missing; no much larger clone stands one base away. Library preparation employed PCR. Sequencing instrument: Illumina HiSeq 2500. TCR libraries were prepared with molecular barcoding, using unique molecular identifiers to normalize TCRbeta repertoire quantification. TCRdb reworked the public reads: Q25 trimming with fastp, MiXCR clone assembly, productive beta chains retained. Rows matching on CDR3 protein sequence are summarized as one entry with the most common DNA and genes. The sample table contains 210,000 or so distinct CDR3 sequences; only one count was recorded for approximately 9% of them. Together, the top ten hold around 6.2% of the sample. The sample belongs to a study of T-cell reconstitution after alpha-beta-depleted transplantation in children (dated by TCRdb to 2016 to 2018). Notes on the research overall: Using TCR repertoire profiling, the study followed T-cell immune reconstitution in a quantitative way in children after TCRalphabeta/CD19-depleted allogeneic hematopoietic cell transplantation.

Including the terminal cysteine and phenylalanine, the CDR3 comprises 14 residues. Only CDR3 DNA remains: 42 bases, in frame from the first base. For CDR1 and CDR2, the germline V gene (reference sequence) lists DFQATT and SNEGSKA. Trimming leaves V shorter by 6 bases and J shorter by 8 bases, with the junction holding 9 bases beyond the gene matches. The source material was PBMCs from the stem cell graft donor, sampled from the stem cell graft. The receptor chain draws on TRBV20-1 and TRBJ1-6; the junction holds 8 bases that match TRBD1. The receptor's source is a human donor who donated a stem cell graft to a child with acute lymphoblastic leukemia. The CDR3 reads as follows: CSAMGQEIDSPLHF. DNA sequence: TGCAGTGCAATGGGACAGGAAATTGATTCACCCCTCCACTTT.